This is a list of T cell receptor beta chains from one sample in a study of beta chain features in type 1 diabetes. Generated by immunoSEQ multiplex PCR, the TCRdb table keeps only in-frame clones and is missing some. Of hundreds of thousands of clones listed, 13% are singletons. Sample: naive CD4+ T cells from blood. These receptor sequences come from a man aged 18 to 29 with type 1 diabetes. CDR3s include the opening cysteine and the closing phenylalanine or tryptophan. The D gene is left open where the match is weak. Rows give clone size only sometimes, using once, few, many, or a class for an expanded clone.

j_call v_call d_call clone_size cdr3_nt cdr3_aa
TRBJ2-3 TRBV4-2 . . TGTGCCAGCAGCCAGGGCAGAAACACAGATACGCAGTATTTT CASSQGRNTDTQYF
TRBJ2-5 TRBV4-1 . few TGCGCCAGCAGCCAAGCCGAGGGGAAAGGAGAGACCCAGTACTTC CASSQAEGKGETQYF
TRBJ1-2 TRBV9 . . TGTGCCAGCAGCGTAGGTCCGTCCGGGGATACGAACTATGGCTACACCTTC CASSVGPSGDTNYGYTF
TRBJ1-2 TRBV6-6 . . TGTGCCAGCAGCCACGGGGTAAACTATGGCTACACCTTC CASSHGVNYGYTF
TRBJ2-2 TRBV28 . . TGTGCCAGCAGGATGGTTCGTTACGCCGGGGAGCTGTTTTTT CASRMVRYAGELFF
TRBJ1-1 TRBV29-1 . few TGCAGCGTTGTCAAGGGGGGGAACACTGAAGCTTTCTTT CSVVKGGNTEAFF
TRBJ2-4 TRBV7-2 . few TGTGCCAGCAGCCCCCGGGGGGCCGGCAAAAACATTCAGTACTTC CASSPRGAGKNIQYF
TRBJ2-1 TRBV30 TRBD2 . TGTGCCTGGGCAGTAGGACTAGCGGGGGCTGAGCAGTTCTTC CAWAVGLAGAEQFF
TRBJ1-2 TRBV5-1 . . TGCGCCAGCAGCTTGGATGGCGGTGGCTACACCTTC CASSLDGGGYTF
TRBJ2-2 TRBV30 TRBD2 . TGTGCCTGGACGGGGACTAGCGACCAGACGAACACCGGGGAGCTGTTTTTT CAWTGTSDQTNTGELFF
TRBJ2-2 TRBV7-2 . . TGTGCCAGCAGCCCGCCCGGGCCCGGGGAGCTGTTTTTT CASSPPGPGELFF
TRBJ1-2 TRBV7-9 TRBD1 . TGTGCCAGCAGCCCCGGGACAGGGCATAACTATGGCTACACCTTC CASSPGTGHNYGYTF
TRBJ2-7 TRBV27 TRBD2 few TGTGCCAGCAGTGTAGCGGGGGCCCCCTACGAGCAGTACTTC CASSVAGAPYEQYF
TRBJ2-5 TRBV15 . . TGTGCCACCAGCAGTAGCAGGCTCCAAGAGACCCAGTACTTC CATSSSRLQETQYF
TRBJ1-5 TRBV6-5 . . TGTGCCAGCAGTTACGGGGGTACCAATCAGCCCCAGCATTTT CASSYGGTNQPQHF
TRBJ2-4 TRBV2 . few TGTGCCAGCAGTGATCGGGGACGAAAACGAATCAACATTCAGTACTTC CASSDRGRKRINIQYF
TRBJ1-2 TRBV14 . . TGTGCCAGCAGCCAGGGAACACGGGGCAGCAACTATGGCTACACCTTC CASSQGTRGSNYGYTF
TRBJ1-6 TRBV30 . once TGCGCCTGGAGTGGGGAAAATAATTCACCCCTCCACTTT CAWSGENNSPLHF
TRBJ1-1 TRBV18 . . TGTGCCAGCTCAGCCACCTTACAGGGAGGTGAAGCTTTCTTT CASSATLQGGEAFF
TRBJ2-1 TRBV18 TRBD2 few TGTGCCAGCTCTCCCCGACTAGCGGGGGGTCGTGAGCAGTTCTTC CASSPRLAGGREQFF
TRBJ1-2 TRBV29-1 . few TGCAGCGTTTTACCGGGATCTAACTATGGCTACACCTTC CSVLPGSNYGYTF
TRBJ2-7 TRBV5-1 . once TGCGCCAGCAGCTCCCCCTCCAGGAACGAGCAGTACTTC CASSSPSRNEQYF
TRBJ1-4 TRBV30 . few TGTGCCTTAGGCCGGGACCCAACTAATGAAAAACTGTTTTTT CALGRDPTNEKLFF
TRBJ2-5 TRBV2 TRBD1 . TGTGCCAGCAGTGGACAGGGCCAGGGAGAGACCCAGTACTTC CASSGQGQGETQYF
TRBJ2-1 TRBV30 . . TGTGCCTGGAGTGGGAGCGGAGTTGAGCAGTTCTTC CAWSGSGVEQFF
TRBJ2-7 TRBV30 . few TGTGCCTGGAGTGTACTCGAGGGCGAGCAGTACTTC CAWSVLEGEQYF
TRBJ1-1 TRBV10-3 . . TGTGCCATCAGTGACGCCGACAGATTAGCAAACTTGGCTTTCTTT CAISDADRLANLAFF
TRBJ1-5 TRBV4-1 . . TGCGCCAGCAGCCCACTGGCAGGCACCTTCCAGCCCCAGCATTTT CASSPLAGTFQPQHF
TRBJ2-7 TRBV4-1 TRBD1 few TGCGCCAGCAGCCCCTACAGGGGAGACGAGCAGTACTTC CASSPYRGDEQYF
TRBJ2-2 TRBV18 TRBD1 few TGTGCCAGCTCACCATGGACAGGTTACACCGGGGAGCTGTTTTTT CASSPWTGYTGELFF
TRBJ2-7 TRBV2 . . TGTGCCAGCAGTGAAGGTTTGGCAGCTGGAACCTACGAGCAGTACTTC CASSEGLAAGTYEQYF
TRBJ1-2 TRBV13 TRBD1 few TGTGCCAGCAGCTTAAGGGGGACAGTCCATGGCTACACCTTC CASSLRGTVHGYTF
TRBJ2-2 TRBV7-2 . . TGTGCCAGCAACGGGGGAAACACCGGGGAGCTGTTTTTT CASNGGNTGELFF
TRBJ1-6 TRBV25-1 . few TGTGCCAGCAGTGCAAAGACTGATAATTCACCCCTCCACTTT CASSAKTDNSPLHF
TRBJ1-2 TRBV18 . . TGTGCCAGCTCACCGACAGCCTATGGCTACACCTTC CASSPTAYGYTF
TRBJ1-1 TRBV6-1 . . TGTGCCAGCAGTGGTGACAGGATGCAAGCTTTCTTT CASSGDRMQAFF
TRBJ1-5 TRBV18 . . TGTGCCAGCTCACCACCGGGGGGCAATCAGCCCCAGCATTTT CASSPPGGNQPQHF
TRBJ1-6 TRBV7-8 TRBD1 . TGTGCCAGCAGCAACCGGGACAGAGATTCACCCCTCCACTTT CASSNRDRDSPLHF
TRBJ2-5 TRBV5-1 TRBD2 few TGCGCCAGCTGCCTCGGACTAGCGGAGACCCAGTACTTC CASCLGLAETQYF
TRBJ2-1 TRBV5-1 . few TGCGCCAGCAGCAACGGAGAACTAATCAATGAGCAGTTCTTC CASSNGELINEQFF
TRBJ2-7 TRBV9 . . TGTGCCAGCAAACCGGGACAACTATACGAGCAGTACTTC CASKPGQLYEQYF
TRBJ2-3 TRBV7-9 . . TGTGCCAGCAGCTTAATCACAGGCCAAGATACGCAGTATTTT CASSLITGQDTQYF
TRBJ1-6 TRBV18 . . TGTGCCAGCTCACCACAGGGATTATCACCCCTCCACTTT CASSPQGLSPLHF
TRBJ2-2 TRBV12-5 . . TGTGCTAGTGGTTTGGGGTACGAAGCCGGGGAGCTGTTTTTT CASGLGYEAGELFF
TRBJ1-1 TRBV7-3 . . TGTGCCAGCAGCTTATCGGGATCGAACACTGAAGCTTTCTTT CASSLSGSNTEAFF
TRBJ2-1 TRBV5-4 TRBD2 . TGTGCCAGCAGCCCTGAAGGGACTAGCGGGGGTTGGAATGAGCAGTTCTTC CASSPEGTSGGWNEQFF
TRBJ2-3 TRBV15 . few TGTGCCACCAGCAGAGAAGGAAGAGGAGATACGCAGTATTTT CATSREGRGDTQYF
TRBJ2-5 TRBV9 TRBD2 few TGTGCCAGCGCGAAAGGACTAGGCCGAGGGGAGACCCAGTACTTC CASAKGLGRGETQYF
TRBJ1-6 TRBV5-6 . . TGTGCCAGCAGCTTGGCCCGAAGTCTTTCACCCCTCCACTTT CASSLARSLSPLHF
TRBJ2-5 TRBV5-1 . . TGCGCCAGCACGGCAGGAGGGGGAACATCAGAGACCCAGTACTTC CASTAGGGTSETQYF
TRBJ1-1 TRBV7-9 TRBD1 few TGTGCCAGCAGCCCATCCGGGACAGGAACTGAAGCTTTCTTT CASSPSGTGTEAFF
TRBJ1-6 TRBV9 . few TGTGCCAGCAGCGCCGGAGGGATATTGAATAATTCACCCCTCCACTTT CASSAGGILNNSPLHF
TRBJ1-2 TRBV19 . few TGTGCCAGTAGTCACATCGATGGCTACACCTTC CASSHIDGYTF
TRBJ1-6 TRBV14 . . TGTGCCAGCAGCAGCCAAGTCGTCGATTCACCCCTCCACTTT CASSSQVVDSPLHF
TRBJ1-5 TRBV9 . few TGTGCCAGCAGCGTAGGAGAAGGGGGGAGCAATCAGCCCCAGCATTTT CASSVGEGGSNQPQHF
TRBJ2-1 TRBV6-5 . . TGTGCCAGCAGTGGGGGCGGGTCCGGCGACAATGAGCAGTTCTTC CASSGGGSGDNEQFF
TRBJ2-7 TRBV18 . . TGTGCCAGCTCACCATCAAGGGGCAACTACGAGCAGTACTTC CASSPSRGNYEQYF